Listed here are 21 T cell receptor beta chains from one sample, sequenced in a study of human T cells and chemical hapten exposure. MiXCR, run by TCRdb on the RACE reads, gives a single entry per CDR3 protein. The sample shows 80,000 to 95,000 distinct CDR3 sequences, about 11% of them seen only once. Sample time point: patch test 1, 2 weeks after DPC sensitization. Treatment: therapeutic diphenylcyclopropenone sensitization with weekly scalp DPC. The sample consisted of whole blood, taken in connection with sensitization to the hapten diphenylcyclopropenone (DPC). These receptors were taken from a woman between 50 and 59 years old with alopecia areata. Some clones in this sample may be carry-over from other donors' samples.

Only a few counts were recorded for this clonotype. The final CDR3 position lacks the conserved phenylalanine or tryptophan, pointing to a likely read error. V is TRBV3-1 and J is TRBJ2-5; TRBD1 matches at 7 bases. The CDR3 covers 15 residues. V gave up 1 base and J gave up 2 bases; unmatched junction bases: 4. Germline V lookup: CDR1 LGHDT, CDR2 YNNKEL (reference sequence). As DNA, the CDR3 is TGTGCCAGCAGCCAAGCCGGACAGGCACAAGAGACCCAGTACTCC. It codes for CASSQAGQAQETQYS.

The chain couples TRBV6-2 or TRBV6-3 to TRBJ2-7; D could derive from TRBD1 or TRBD2 (5 bases each). Germline CDR1 is MNHEY and CDR2 is SVGEGT. The V and J ends lost 7 bases and 5 bases respectively, with 12 bases between them. The length of the CDR3 is 12 residues. CDR3 sequence: CASTGPPDEQYF. CDR3 in DNA: TGTGCCAGCACGGGGCCGCCGGACGAGCAGTACTTC.

The chain carries TRBV2 and TRBJ2-4; possibly TRBD1 for D (6 bases). There are 15 residues in the CDR3. CDR1 is SNHLY, CDR2 FYNNEI, per germline. The ends were cut back, 6 bases at V and 0 bases at J, with 12 bases in the middle. The CDR3: CASSGQLLAKNIQYF. As DNA, the CDR3 is TGTGCCAGCAGCGGACAGCTTTTAGCCAAAAACATTCAGTACTTC.

This clonotype was detected ten times or more. The chain combines TRBV18 with TRBJ2-3; D is possibly TRBD2 (7 bases). The CDR3 consists of 16 residues. V lost 2 bases and J 2 bases, leaving 14 bases between the germline ends. Germline V gene sequence: CDR1 KGHSH, CDR2 LQKENI. CDR3 sequence reads: CASSPLRGRVTDTQYF. The DNA for the CDR3 is TGTGCCAGCTCACCATTGCGGGGGCGGGTCACAGATACGCAGTATTTT.

The gene calls are TRBV28 and TRBJ2-5; possible D gene TRBD2, 7 bases. The germline V gene encodes CDR1 MDHEN and CDR2 SYDVKM. This CDR3 is built from 15 residues. V was shortened by 5 bases and J by 2 bases, with 15 bases between the two germline ends. CDR3: CASSPQEGGQETQYF. The CDR3 DNA reads as TGTGCCAGCAGTCCTCAAGAGGGGGGGCAAGAGACCCAGTACTTC.

This chain uses TRBV6-1 with TRBJ1-1, with D unclear. The CDR3 sequence is 12 residues long. CDR1 and CDR2 (germline): MNHNS, SASEGT. V was cut by 7 bases and J by 5 bases, with 11 bases left in between. The CDR3 loop is CASTPPRTEAFF. In nucleotides, the CDR3 is TGTGCCAGCACCCCCCCGAGGACTGAAGCTTTCTTT.

This clonotype was counted ten times or more. The rearrangement uses TRBV7-2 and TRBJ1-1; no clear D. The CDR3 runs 13 residues. CDR1 SGHTA and CDR2 FQGNSA come from the germline V gene. The ends were cut back, 4 bases at V and 0 bases at J, with 6 bases in the middle. This CDR3 reads CASSSQMNTEAFF. In DNA form, the CDR3 reads TGTGCCAGCAGCTCCCAAATGAACACTGAAGCTTTCTTT.

This clonotype was seen more than once but under ten times. The chain uses TRBV6-2 or TRBV6-3 and TRBJ2-7; D is uncertain. Per germline, CDR1 MNHEY and CDR2 SVGEGT. This CDR3 is 15 amino acids long. V shed 6 bases and J shed 1 base, with 16 bases lying between them. CDR3 region: CASRPNLLDSYEQYF. Written as DNA, the CDR3 is TGTGCCAGCAGACCGAATCTACTCGATTCCTACGAGCAGTACTTC.

V and J are TRBV11-2 and TRBJ2-7; D unresolved. V was cut by 2 bases and J by 4 bases, with 3 bases left in between. The germline CDR1 and CDR2 sequences are SGHAT and FQNNGV. The length of the CDR3 is 11 residues. The CDR3 DNA follows: TGTGCCAGCAGCTTACATTACGAGCAGTACTTC. The encoded protein is CASSLHYEQYF.

This clonotype has a handful of counts. The CDR3: CASSLGGLAGVETQYF. Here the CDR3 DNA reads TGCGCCAGCAGCTTGGGCGGACTAGCGGGAGTGGAGACCCAGTACTTC. The V gene is TRBV5-1, the J gene TRBJ2-5; 13 nucleotides agree with TRBD2. This CDR3 has 16 amino acids. With 0 bases clipped from V and 5 bases from J, the junction kept 4 bases outside the gene matches. Germline V gene lookup returns CDR1 SGHRS and CDR2 YFSETQ.

The chain has TRBV29-1 and TRBJ2-1, with D possibly being TRBD1 (6 bases). The CDR3 is 11 residues long. CDR1 is SQVTM and CDR2 is ANQGSEA in the germline V gene. V was shortened by 4 bases and J by 8 bases, with 9 bases between the two germline ends. CDR3 residues: CSVVTGHEQFF. CDR3 DNA: TGCAGCGTTGTGACAGGCCATGAGCAGTTCTTC.

The J gene is TRBJ2-2, the V gene TRBV6-6; 8 bases agree with TRBD2. Germline loops: CDR1 MNHNY, CDR2 SVGAGI (reference sequence). This CDR3 region has 14 residues. V lost 0 bases, J lost 6 bases, and 0 bases stayed unmatched. CDR3 region: CASSYSREAGELFF. Written as DNA, the CDR3 is TGTGCCAGCAGTTACTCGCGGGAGGCCGGGGAGCTGTTTTTT.

This clonotype came up many times. This rearrangement joins TRBV18 to TRBJ2-5; TRBD2 matches 9 bases. The germline V gene has CDR1 KGHSH and CDR2 LQKENI. The CDR3 contains 15 residues. Losses at the gene ends were 5 bases for V and 6 bases for J; bases not matched to a gene: 10. CDR3 amino acids: CASSSDSGSGKTQYF. CDR3 nucleotide sequence: TGTGCCAGCTCATCCGATAGCGGGAGCGGGAAGACCCAGTACTTC.

The table lists this clonotype with many counts. The chain combines TRBV7-9 with TRBJ1-4; a possible D gene is TRBD1 (6 bases). The CDR3 contains 16 residues. The V and J ends lost 1 base and 0 bases respectively, with 9 bases between them. In germline, CDR1 is SEHNR, CDR2 FQNEAQ (reference sequence). CDR3: CASSLGGTTTNEKLFF. The CDR3 DNA sequence: TGTGCCAGCAGCTTAGGGGGGACAACAACTAATGAAAAACTGTTTTTT.

This chain uses TRBV11-2 with TRBJ2-7, with D perhaps being TRBD1 or TRBD2 (6 bases each). Looked up from germline, CDR1 is SGHAT and CDR2 is FQNNGV. This CDR3 is built from 12 residues. The V end lost 5 bases, the J end lost 7 bases, and 12 bases lay between the germline ends. CDR3 protein: CASSRGLAEQYF. The CDR3 DNA is TGTGCCAGCAGCCGGGGGCTAGCAGAGCAGTACTTC.

In this sample, this clonotype turned up a few times. The chain combines TRBV7-2 with TRBJ1-2, with TRBD1 matching 7 bases. CDR3 length equals 15 residues. Germline V gene sequence: CDR1 SGHTA, CDR2 FQGNSA. V lost 5 bases to trimming and J lost 0 bases; unmatched junction nucleotides: 6. In nucleotides, the CDR3 is TGTGCCAGCAGCGCGAACAGGGGCGCTAACTATGGCTACACCTTC. This translates into CASSANRGANYGYTF.

This clonotype was detected ten times or more. The rearrangement links TRBV3-1 to TRBJ2-1; D ambiguous. Deletions cut 0 bases from V and 4 bases from J, with 13 bases between. Germline V gene lookup returns CDR1 LGHDT and CDR2 YNNKEL (reference sequence). The CDR3 is 16 residues long. CDR3 in amino acids: CASSQEATGSYNEQFF. Here the CDR3 DNA reads TGTGCCAGCAGCCAAGAGGCCACCGGATCTTACAATGAGCAGTTCTTC.

For the CDR3, the DNA is TGTGCCAGCACCAGGGGAAATTCACCCCTCCACTTT. This sequence encodes CASTRGNSPLHF. The genes are TRBV7-9 and TRBJ1-6; D perhaps matches TRBD1 (6 bases). The germline V gene encodes CDR1 SEHNR and CDR2 FQNEAQ (reference sequence). CDR3 length: 12 residues. The V end lost 7 bases, the J end lost 7 bases, and 8 bases lay between the germline ends.

This clonotype was picked up many times. The rearrangement links TRBV29-1 to TRBJ1-6; the D is unclear. V was clipped by 7 bases and J by 9 bases, with 22 bases between them. Germline V gene sequence: CDR1 SQVTM, CDR2 ANQGSEA. The CDR3 spans 15 residues. The CDR3 here is CSAWLRPKEASPLHF. CDR3 nucleotide sequence: TGCAGCGCTTGGCTCAGGCCGAAAGAGGCTTCACCCCTCCACTTT.

In this sample, this clonotype turned up many times. The chain carries TRBV10-3 and TRBJ1-2; 7 nucleotides match TRBD1. J was trimmed by 6 bases and V by 3 bases; bases with no gene match: 10. This CDR3 comprises 15 residues. CDR1 and CDR2 from the germline V gene are ENHRY and SYGVKD. CDR3 sequence: CAISDGHRTGDGYTF. CDR3 DNA sequence: TGTGCCATCAGTGATGGGCATAGGACAGGCGATGGCTACACCTTC.

This clonotype has only a few counts. J is TRBJ2-7 and V is TRBV7-8, with D possibly TRBD1 on 6 matching bases. CDR3 length: 16 amino acids. The germline gives CDR1 SGHVS, CDR2 FQNEAQ. The V end lost 1 base, the J end lost 0 bases, and 13 bases lay between the germline ends. The DNA of the CDR3 is TGTGCCAGCAGCTTAGGAGGGCCCAGGGGCTCCTACGAGCAGTACTTC. Its protein is CASSLGGPRGSYEQYF.